This TCR beta chain was sequenced during a study of response to subunit inactivated influenza vaccine. The study, taken as a whole, reports: Authors suggested each seasonal flu vaccination may recruit only limited numbers of new T cells.

This clonotype was detected many times. Its antigen is unidentified. Via MiXCR, TCRdb re-called the RT-PCR reads, giving one row per CDR3 protein. The sample has hundreds of thousands of distinct CDR3 sequences, around 8% seen once. V lost 6 bases and J 3 bases, leaving 5 bases between the germline ends. This CDR3 spans 11 amino acids. This chain connects TRBV12-3 or TRBV12-4 to TRBJ1-1; D gene uncertain. This TCR was sampled from a man aged 50 to 75 who received an inactivated influenza vaccine. This sample comprised PBMCs from blood, obtained around 2 years after vaccination. The CDR3 sequence is CASRVHTEAFF. The CDR3 nucleotides read TGTGCCAGCAGGGTACACACTGAAGCTTTCTTT.